The 21 T cell receptor beta chains below come from one sample, sequenced in a study of cytomegalovirus exposure and HLA in healthy donors. Repertoires were generated with immunoSEQ multiplex PCR, while TCRdb's copy carries only in-frame clones and drops some. Altogether approximately 65,000 clones are present, approximately 90% being singletons, with the ten largest covering about 3%. The sample taken for sequencing was PBMCs. The receptors were sampled from a man younger than 35 in good health and CMV-seronegative.

The chain has TRBV7-6 and TRBJ2-2; no clear D gene. Trimming took off 1 base at V and 2 bases at J, with 11 bases between the two ends. The CDR3 runs 16 residues. Germline values: CDR1 SGHVS, CDR2 FNYEAQ. The CDR3 DNA is TGTGCCAGCAGCTTAGTTGAGACAATCAACACCGGGGAGCTGTTTTTT. Translation: CASSLVETINTGELFF.

The chain uses TRBV6-4 and TRBJ2-1, with TRBD2 identical over 13 bases. Germline V gene data show CDR1 as MRHNA and CDR2 as SNTAGT. Losses at the gene ends were 4 bases for V and 8 bases for J; bases not matched to a gene: 5. This CDR3 contains 15 residues. CDR3 nucleotide sequence: TGTGCCAGCAGTGGGACTAGCGGGAGTATCCATGAGCAGTTCTTC. This translates into CASSGTSGSIHEQFF.

The chain links TRBV7-2 to TRBJ1-5; D possibly corresponds to TRBD1 (5 bases). CDR1 is SGHTA, CDR2 FQGNSA, per germline. With 3 bases removed from V and 4 bases from J, the gap between germline ends came to 13 bases. The CDR3 length is 15 residues. The CDR3 spells CASSFDRATNQPQHF. CDR3 DNA sequence: TGTGCCAGCAGCTTCGACAGAGCGACGAATCAGCCCCAGCATTTT.

This clone appeared once. The chain has TRBV18 and TRBJ2-3; D not resolved. The CDR3 spans 12 residues. V dropped 3 bases and J dropped 4 bases, with 5 bases sitting between them. Germline lookup yields CDR1 KGHSH and CDR2 LQKENI. Written as DNA, the CDR3 is TGTGCCAGCTCACCCTCCTCAGATACGCAGTATTTT. It translates to CASSPSSDTQYF.

The chain employs TRBV5-6 and TRBJ2-7; 9 nucleotides align to TRBD2. Per germline, CDR1 SGHDT and CDR2 YYEEEE. V lost 5 bases to trimming and J lost 7 bases; unmatched junction nucleotides: 7. The CDR3 covers 13 residues. Here the CDR3 DNA reads TGTGCCAGCAGTTTTCTAGCGGGAAATGAGCAGTACTTC. It yields the protein CASSFLAGNEQYF. Full variable domain (rest looked up from reference TRBV5-6 and TRBJ2-7): DAGVTQSPTHLIKTRGQQVTLRCSPKSGHDTVSWYQQALGQGPQFIFQYYEEEERQRGNFPDRFSGHQFPNYSSELNVNALLLGDSALYLCASSFLAGNEQYFGPGTRLTVT.

This clone was detected a few times. The rearrangement uses TRBV5-4 and TRBJ1-2; 7 positions match TRBD1. Looked up from germline, CDR1 is SGHNT and CDR2 is YYREEE (reference sequence). Unmatched junction bases numbered 3, after V lost 0 bases and J lost 1 base. The CDR3 extends over 15 amino acids. CDR3 DNA sequence: TGTGCCAGCAGCTTGGAAGCAGGGGGTAACTATGGCTACACCTTC. It encodes CASSLEAGGNYGYTF.

The rearrangement links TRBV6-5 to TRBJ2-7; 9 bases are a match to TRBD2. CDR3 size: 14 residues. Looked up from germline, CDR1 is MNHEY and CDR2 is SVGAGI. Trimming took 6 bases from V and 6 from J; bases not matched to a gene: 9. The CDR3 DNA is TGTGCCAGCAGAATACCGGGACTAGCAGCCGAGCAGTACTTC. It encodes CASRIPGLAAEQYF.

V usage is TRBV7-2 and J usage is TRBJ1-2; D is undetermined. V shed 6 bases and J shed 2 bases, with 16 bases lying between them. The CDR3 totals 15 residues. Germline CDR1 and CDR2: SGHTA and FQGNSA. The CDR3 DNA is TGTGCCAGCAGAGAGACGGGAGGCGGGAACTATGGCTACACCTTC. Translating gives CASRETGGGNYGYTF.

J is TRBJ2-1 and V is TRBV5-4; D is perhaps TRBD1 (6 bases). This CDR3 comprises 13 residues. CDR1 SGHNT and CDR2 YYREEE come from the germline V gene (reference sequence). V lost 10 bases to trimming and J lost 2 bases, with 13 bases between them. The CDR3 coding sequence is TGTGCCCTAAGAGGGGGACCCTACAATGAGCAGTTCTTC. Protein: CALRGGPYNEQFF.

The CDR3 DNA follows: TGTGCCAGCAGCTTGGCCGGAGTTGGCCCCCACGAGCAGTACTTC. This translates into CASSLAGVGPHEQYF. The chain is built from TRBV5-8 and TRBJ2-7; D call uncertain. The length of the CDR3 is 15 residues. Per the germline V gene, CDR1 is SGHTS and CDR2 is YDEGEE. V shed 0 bases and J shed 5 bases, with 15 bases lying between them.

This chain uses TRBV27 with TRBJ1-1, with 9 bases lining up with TRBD1. The CDR3 is 18 amino acids. Germline-derived CDR1 and CDR2 are MNHEY and SMNVEV (reference sequence). Trimming at V came to 6 bases and at J to 2 bases, leaving 16 bases not matched to a gene. CDR3 sequence (DNA): TGTGCCAGCAGACCCCTGATACGGACAGGGGCAATTAACACTGAAGCTTTCTTT. This gives the protein CASRPLIRTGAINTEAFF.

CDR3 loop: CSARGTGDQYF. As DNA, the CDR3 is TGCAGTGCTAGGGGTACCGGAGACCAGTATTTT. The chain carries TRBV20-1 and TRBJ2-3, with D uncertain. The CDR3 is 11 residues long. Between the trimmed V and J ends, which lost 3 bases and 12 bases, there was a span of 13 bases. Germline CDR1 is DFQATT and CDR2 is SNEGSKA (reference sequence).

V and J are TRBV14 and TRBJ2-3, with D maybe TRBD2 (5 bases). Per germline, CDR1 SGHDN and CDR2 FVKESK. The CDR3 totals 16 residues. The V gene lost 4 bases and the J gene lost 2 bases, with 16 bases spanning the gap. CDR3 bases: TGTGCCAGCAGCCCCCGAGGGCCCTTAGACACAGATACGCAGTATTTT. It yields the protein CASSPRGPLDTDTQYF.

The sample holds a few counts of this clone. This could be a read error, since a much larger clone is one nucleotide away. The chain is built from TRBV6-1 and TRBJ2-3, with 14 nucleotides matching TRBD2. Trimming removed 4 bases from V and 4 bases from J; junction bases left unmatched: 1. Germline V gene lookup returns CDR1 MNHNS and CDR2 SASEGT. This CDR3 comprises 15 residues. CDR3 sequence (DNA): TGTGCCAGCAGTGGACTAGCGGGAGGGCCAGATACGCAGTATTTT. It codes for CASSGLAGGPDTQYF.

The V gene is TRBV9, the J gene TRBJ2-4; unclear D gene. There are 17 residues in the CDR3. The germline gives CDR1 SGDLS, CDR2 YYNGEE. V lost 0 bases, J lost 0 bases, and 13 bases lay in between. The CDR3 region is CASSVGGAPLAKNIQYF. In DNA, the CDR3 is TGTGCCAGCAGCGTAGGAGGAGCGCCTCTAGCCAAAAACATTCAGTACTTC. The complete variable domain, with remaining parts taken from reference TRBV9 and TRBJ2-4, reads DSGVTQTPKHLITATGQRVTLRCSPRSGDLSVYWYQQSLDQGLQFLIQYYNGEERAKGNILERFSAQQFPDLHSELNLSSLELGDSALYFCASSVGGAPLAKNIQYFGAGTRLSVL.

The chain uses TRBV7-9 and TRBJ1-2; D ambiguous. The germline gives CDR1 SEHNR, CDR2 FQNEAQ (reference sequence). The V end lost 4 bases, the J end lost 3 bases, and 21 bases lay between the germline ends. The CDR3 spans 17 residues. CDR3 DNA: TGTGCCAGCAGCTCCACCACTCCTGTAGAACCCTACTATGGCTACACCTTC. Encoded protein: CASSSTTPVEPYYGYTF.

The V and J genes are TRBV27 and TRBJ2-7, with 8 bases lining up with TRBD1. The CDR3 is made up of 15 amino acids. The V and J ends lost 6 bases and 3 bases, in that order; junction bases with no gene match: 10. Germline values: CDR1 MNHEY, CDR2 SMNVEV (reference sequence). The CDR3, as DNA: TGTGCCAGCAGCCCTCGACAGGGGCGCCACTACGAGCAGTACTTC. Residues: CASSPRQGRHYEQYF.

This chain joins TRBV18 and TRBJ1-3; no firm D call. V dropped 3 bases and J dropped 8 bases, with 5 bases sitting between them. The V gene's germline CDR1 is KGHSH and CDR2 LQKENI. The CDR3 sequence is 11 residues long. CDR3 sequence: CASSPSDTIYF. The CDR3 nucleotides read TGTGCCAGCTCACCTTCAGACACCATATATTTT.

This clone was counted a few times. This sequence joins TRBV7-2 and TRBJ2-7; possible D gene TRBD1, 6 bases. Germline assignment: CDR1 SGHTA and CDR2 FQGNSA. The V gene lost 3 bases and the J gene lost 2 bases, with 14 bases spanning the gap. The CDR3 is made up of 15 amino acids. The CDR3 reads CASSLGHVGAYEQYF. The CDR3 DNA is TGTGCCAGCAGCTTGGGACACGTTGGGGCCTACGAGCAGTACTTC.

This CDR3 reads CATSRARTSGSEQYF. DNA for the CDR3: TGTGCCACCAGCAGGGCTCGGACTAGCGGGAGCGAGCAGTACTTC. The chain recombines TRBV15 with TRBJ2-7, with 13 bases that match TRBD2. Germline values: CDR1 LNHNV, CDR2 YYDKDF (reference sequence). This CDR3 has 15 amino acids. V was clipped by 3 bases and J by 6 bases; unmatched bases: 5.

The V gene is TRBV7-8, the J gene TRBJ1-2; 7 bases match TRBD1. After removal of 1 base from V and 5 bases from J, the junction contained 10 bases not matched to a gene. The CDR3 has 16 residues. CDR1 SGHVS and CDR2 FQNEAQ come from the germline V gene. This CDR3 is CASSLEGTEPFYGYTF. The CDR3 coding sequence is TGTGCCAGCAGCTTAGAAGGGACAGAACCATTTTATGGCTACACCTTC.